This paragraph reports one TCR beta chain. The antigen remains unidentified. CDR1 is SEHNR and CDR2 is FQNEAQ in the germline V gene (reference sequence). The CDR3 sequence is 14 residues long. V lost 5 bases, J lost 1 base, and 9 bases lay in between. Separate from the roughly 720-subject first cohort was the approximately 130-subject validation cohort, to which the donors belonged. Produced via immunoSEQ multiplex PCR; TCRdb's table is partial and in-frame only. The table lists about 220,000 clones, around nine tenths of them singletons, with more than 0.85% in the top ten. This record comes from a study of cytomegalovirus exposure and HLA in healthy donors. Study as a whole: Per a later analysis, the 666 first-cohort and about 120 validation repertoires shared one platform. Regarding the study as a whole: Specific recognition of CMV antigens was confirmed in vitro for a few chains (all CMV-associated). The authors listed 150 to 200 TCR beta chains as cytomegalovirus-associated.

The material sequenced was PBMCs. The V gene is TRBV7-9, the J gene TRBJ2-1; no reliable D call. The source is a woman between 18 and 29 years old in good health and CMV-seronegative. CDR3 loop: CASSVDGSYNEQFF. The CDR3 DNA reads TGTGCCAGCAGCGTAGACGGTTCCTACAATGAGCAGTTCTTC. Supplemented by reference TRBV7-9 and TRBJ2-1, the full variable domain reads DTGVSQNPRHKITKRGQNVTFRCDPISEHNRLYWYRQTLGQGPEFLTYFQNEAQLEKSRLLSDRFSAERPKGSFSTLEIQRTEQGDSAMYLCASSVDGSYNEQFFGPGTRLTVL.